In its sample, the clone carrying this T cell receptor (beta chain) was seen once. Germline and junction disagree at one end, which may indicate a read error. The CDR3 totals 14 residues. Germline V gives CDR1 SSHAT, CDR2 FNYEAQ (reference sequence). The data stem from a study of CD8+CD57+ T cells in acquired aplastic anemia. Study background: The DNA of sorted CD4+ and CD8+ cells averaged 3.2 ug.

Genomic DNA served as template for TCR beta VDJ and CDR3 profiling. TCRdb fed the reads into MiXCR, producing one record per CDR3 protein. The sample lists hundreds of thousands of distinct CDR3 sequences; 65% to 80% were seen once. The gene calls are TRBV7-7 and TRBJ2-2, with 10 bases that match TRBD1. The TCR comes from a human donor in good health, serving as a control. Material: sorted CD4+, CD8+, or CD8+CD57+ T cells (not recorded which) from PBMCs. The CDR3 reads CASSWDRGSGELFF. The CDR3 DNA is TGTGCTAGCAGTTGGGACAGGGGTTCCGGGGAGCTGTTTTTT.